This record concerns one T cell receptor (beta chain) sequence. Its antigen is undetermined. Trimming stripped 1 base from V and 6 bases from J, with 12 bases between. Germline-derived CDR1 and CDR2 are LGHNT and FRNRAP. CDR3 length equals 15 residues. This record belongs to a study of neoadjuvant nivolumab and ipilimumab in lung cancer. Study outcomes and limitations: Resected tumors had greater TCR richness and clonality than uninvolved lung. TCR clonality did not significantly correlate with pathologic tumor regression. Only two of four nivolumab-treated tumors gained richness and clonality by surgery. Blood richness before therapy tracked richness in tumors resected after neoadjuvant therapy.

Sequencing used immunoSEQ multiplex PCR; TCRdb keeps in-frame clones, though not all of them. The top ten hold approximately 3.8% of the sample, which has just under 10,000 clones, roughly four fifths seen once. The rearrangement links TRBV12-5 to TRBJ2-2, with a tentative D call TRBD1 (7 bases). The material sequenced was peripheral blood, taken before neoadjuvant nivolumab, alone or with ipilimumab. The receptor's source is an adult with non-small cell lung cancer. CDR3 coding DNA: TGTGCTAGTGGTTTGGGGGCAGGGGGGCCCGGGGAGCTGTTTTTT. This encodes CASGLGAGGPGELFF. The full variable domain, with the rest looked up from reference TRBV12-5 and TRBJ2-2, is DARVTQTPRHKVTEMGQEVTMRCQPILGHNTVFWYRQTMMQGLELLAYFRNRAPLDDSGMPKDRFSAEMPDATLATLKIQPSEPRDSAVYFCASGLGAGGPGELFFGEGSRLTVL.